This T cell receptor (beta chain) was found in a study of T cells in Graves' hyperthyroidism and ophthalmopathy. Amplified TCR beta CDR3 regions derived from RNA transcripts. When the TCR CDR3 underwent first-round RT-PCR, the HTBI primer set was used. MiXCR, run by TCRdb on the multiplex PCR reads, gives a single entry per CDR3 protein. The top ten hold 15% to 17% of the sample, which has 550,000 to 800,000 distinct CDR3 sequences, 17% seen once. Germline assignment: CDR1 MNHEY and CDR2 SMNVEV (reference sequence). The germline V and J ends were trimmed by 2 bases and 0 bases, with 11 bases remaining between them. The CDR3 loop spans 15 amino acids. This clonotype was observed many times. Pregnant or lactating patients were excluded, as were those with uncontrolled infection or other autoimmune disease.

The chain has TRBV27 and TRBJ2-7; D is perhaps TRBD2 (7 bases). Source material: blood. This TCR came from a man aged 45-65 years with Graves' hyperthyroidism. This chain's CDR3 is CASSLRGAPSYEQYF. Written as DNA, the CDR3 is TGTGCCAGCAGTTTACGGGGGGCCCCCTCCTACGAGCAGTACTTC.